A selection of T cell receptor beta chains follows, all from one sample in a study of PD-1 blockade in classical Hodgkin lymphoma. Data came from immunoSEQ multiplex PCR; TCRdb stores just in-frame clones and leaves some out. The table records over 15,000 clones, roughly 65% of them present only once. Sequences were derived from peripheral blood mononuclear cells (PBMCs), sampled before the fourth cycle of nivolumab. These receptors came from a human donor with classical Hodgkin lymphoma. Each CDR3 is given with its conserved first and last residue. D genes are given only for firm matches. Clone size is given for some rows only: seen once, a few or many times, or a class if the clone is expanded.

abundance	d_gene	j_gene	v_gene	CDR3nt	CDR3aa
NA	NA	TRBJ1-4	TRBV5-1	TGCGCCAGCAGCTTGGGGGGGTCGAGTGAAAAACTGTTTTTT	CASSLGGSSEKLFF
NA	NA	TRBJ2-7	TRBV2	TGTGCCAGCAGTGCCTCCGGGCCAAAAGGCGAGCAGTACTTC	CASSASGPKGEQYF
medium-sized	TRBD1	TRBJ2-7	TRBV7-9	TGTGCCAGCAGCTTAGGGACAGGACCCTACGAGCAGTACTTC	CASSLGTGPYEQYF
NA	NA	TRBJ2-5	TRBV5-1	TGCGCCAGCAGCTTGGCACCGGGGGCGGGGGAGACCCAGTACTTC	CASSLAPGAGETQYF
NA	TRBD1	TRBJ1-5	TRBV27	TGTGCCAGCAGGCCCGGGACAGGGGGAAATAGCAATCAGCCCCAGCATTTT	CASRPGTGGNSNQPQHF
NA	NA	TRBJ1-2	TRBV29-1	TGCAGCGTTGAAAACACCGCTACTAACTATGGCTACACCTTC	CSVENTATNYGYTF
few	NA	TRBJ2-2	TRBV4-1	TGCGCCAGCAGCACTTCCATGGGGAGTGCCGGGGAGCTGTTTTTT	CASSTSMGSAGELFF
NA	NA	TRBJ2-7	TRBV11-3	TGTGCCAGCAGCAAAGGAGGGGACCCACCGGCATACGAGCAGTACTTC	CASSKGGDPPAYEQYF
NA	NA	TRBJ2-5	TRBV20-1	TGCAGTGCCCCCGGGCACTTGACCCAGTACTTC	CSAPGHLTQYF
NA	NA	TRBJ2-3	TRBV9	TGTGCCAGCAGCGCCCCGACCAGATCGGGCACAGATACGCAGTATTTT	CASSAPTRSGTDTQYF
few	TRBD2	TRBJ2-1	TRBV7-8	TGTGCCAGCAGCTTAGGGGCTAGCGGGAGGGTTTACAATGAGCAGTTCTTC	CASSLGASGRVYNEQFF
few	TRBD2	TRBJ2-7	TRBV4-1	TGCGCCAGCAGCCTGAAAGTCGCCCAGCGGGAGGGCCACTCCGAGCAGTACTTC	CASSLKVAQREGHSEQYF
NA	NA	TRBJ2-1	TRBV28	TGTGCCAGCAGTTTATCTGTAGTAGCTGAGCAGTTCTTC	CASSLSVVAEQFF
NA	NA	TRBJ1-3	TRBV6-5	TGTGCCAGCTGGAACTCTGGAAACACCATATATTTT	CASWNSGNTIYF
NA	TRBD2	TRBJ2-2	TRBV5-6	TGTGCCAGCAGCTTAGGACTAGCGGAGGGCACCGGGGAGCTGTTTTTT	CASSLGLAEGTGELFF
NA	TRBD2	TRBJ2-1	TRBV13	TGTGCCAGCAGCGGGACTAGCGGATACAATGAGCAGTTCTTC	CASSGTSGYNEQFF
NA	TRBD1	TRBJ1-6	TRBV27	TGTGCCAGCAGTCTCCGACAGGGGGTTGTTTCACCCCTCCACTTT	CASSLRQGVVSPLHF
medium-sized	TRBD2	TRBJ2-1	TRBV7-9	TGTGCCAGCAGCGACTCCAGTTTTCGGGCGGGGGTTAATGAGCAGTTCTTC	CASSDSSFRAGVNEQFF
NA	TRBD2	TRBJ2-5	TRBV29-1	TGCAGCGCGGGCCCGCGGGGGGGCTATCAAGAGACCCAGTACTTC	CSAGPRGGYQETQYF
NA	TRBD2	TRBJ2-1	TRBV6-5	TGTGCCAGCAACAGCGGGGCTGAGCAGTTCTTC	CASNSGAEQFF
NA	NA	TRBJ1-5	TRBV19	TGTGCCAGTAGTATGGGGGCACAGCAGCCCCAGCATTTT	CASSMGAQQPQHF
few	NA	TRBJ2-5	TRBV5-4	TGTGCCAGCAGCTCAGCCGGGACTGAGAAAGAGACCCAGTACTTC	CASSSAGTEKETQYF
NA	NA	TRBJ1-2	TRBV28	TGTGCCAGCAAAGGGGGTTTGTTTTTCTGGACCTTC	CASKGGLFFWTF
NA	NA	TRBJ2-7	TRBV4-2	TGTGCCAGCAGCCAAGAACGGGGCGGGGACTCCTACGAGCAGTACTTC	CASSQERGGDSYEQYF
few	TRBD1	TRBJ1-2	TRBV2	TGTGCCAGAGATGGGGACAGGGGGAACTATGGCTACACCTTC	CARDGDRGNYGYTF
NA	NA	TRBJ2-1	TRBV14	TGTGCCAGCAGCCCAAGAGGGGAGTTATACAATGAGCAGTTCTTC	CASSPRGELYNEQFF
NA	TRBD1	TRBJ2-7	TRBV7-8	TGTGCCAGCAGCCAGGGGGCGTCCTCCTACTACGAGCAGTACTTC	CASSQGASSYYEQYF
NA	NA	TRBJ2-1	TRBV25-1	TGTGCCAGCAGTGAATTAGGGTGGAGGCAGGGCAATGAGCAGTTCTTC	CASSELGWRQGNEQFF
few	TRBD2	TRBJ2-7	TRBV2	TGTGCCAGCAGTCCCTGGACTAGCCCCTACGAGCAGTACTTC	CASSPWTSPYEQYF
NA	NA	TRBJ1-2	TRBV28	TGTGCCAGCACCCAATTGAGAGGGGAGGGCTACACCTTC	CASTQLRGEGYTF
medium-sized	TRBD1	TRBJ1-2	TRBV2	TGTGCCAGCATCTCCGGACAGGGGCCTCCGGTCTACACCTTC	CASISGQGPPVYTF
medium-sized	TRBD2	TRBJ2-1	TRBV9	TGTGCCAGCAGCGTAGATCTAGCGGGAGTGGGGGAGCAGTTCTTC	CASSVDLAGVGEQFF
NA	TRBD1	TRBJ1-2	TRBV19	TGTGCCAGTAGTCCCCGACAGGGAGGGCTCTACACCTTC	CASSPRQGGLYTF
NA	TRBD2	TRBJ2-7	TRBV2	TGTGCCAGCAGTGGACAGAGCGGGAGAGCTACCTACGAGCAGTACTTC	CASSGQSGRATYEQYF
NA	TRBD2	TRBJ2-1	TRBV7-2	TGTGCCAGCAGCGCCCCGGAGGCGGGAGGCTCCTACAATGAGCAGTTCTTC	CASSAPEAGGSYNEQFF
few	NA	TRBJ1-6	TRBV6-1	TGTGCCAGCACCGCCCCTAATTCACCCCTCCACTTT	CASTAPNSPLHF
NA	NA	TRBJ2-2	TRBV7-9	TGTGCCAGCAGCTCCCCGGGGGCCGAGGAGCTGTTTTTT	CASSSPGAEELFF
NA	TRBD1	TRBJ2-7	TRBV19	TGTGCCAGTAGTCGTGACAGGGGGACCTACGAGCAGTACTTC	CASSRDRGTYEQYF
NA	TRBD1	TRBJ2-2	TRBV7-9	TGTGCCAGCAGCCGAGCCGGGACAGGGGGCGCCGGGGAGCTGTTTTTT	CASSRAGTGGAGELFF
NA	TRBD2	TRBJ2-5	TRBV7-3	TGTGCCAGCAGCTCCGGGACTAGTCGACAAGAGACCCAGTACTTC	CASSSGTSRQETQYF
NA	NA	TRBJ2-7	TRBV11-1	TGTGCCAGCAGCACAGGGGGGGCCTACGAGCAGTACTTC	CASSTGGAYEQYF
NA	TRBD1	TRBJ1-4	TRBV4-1	TGCGCCAGCAGCCAAGAGGGAGGGACAGGGGTCGTTGAAAAACTGTTTTTT	CASSQEGGTGVVEKLFF
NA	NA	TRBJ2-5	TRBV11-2	TGTGCCAGCAGCTTAGTGGAGACCCAGTACTTC	CASSLVETQYF
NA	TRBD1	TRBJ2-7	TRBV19	TGTGCCAGTGGCCGACAGGGAGAGTACGAGCAGTACTTC	CASGRQGEYEQYF
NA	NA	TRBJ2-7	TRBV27	TGTGCCAGCAGTTTAGGGAATTACTACGAGCAGTACTTC	CASSLGNYYEQYF
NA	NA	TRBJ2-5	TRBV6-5	TGTGCCAGCAGTTACACCGGGACGGAGGGGACCCAGTACTTC	CASSYTGTEGTQYF
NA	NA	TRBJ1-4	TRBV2	TGTGCCAGCAGTGAAGCCCCGGGGGCGGGTGAAAAACTGTTTTTT	CASSEAPGAGEKLFF
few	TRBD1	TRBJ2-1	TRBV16	TGTGCCAGCAGCCACCCAGGGGGCGAGGGGAATGAGCAGTTCTTC	CASSHPGGEGNEQFF
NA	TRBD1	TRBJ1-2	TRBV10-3	TGTGCCATCCGGGACAGGGGAATCTATGGCTACACCTTC	CAIRDRGIYGYTF
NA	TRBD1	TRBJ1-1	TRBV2	TGTGCCAGCAGGGACAGGGGGAACGTGAACACTGAAGCTTTCTTT	CASRDRGNVNTEAFF
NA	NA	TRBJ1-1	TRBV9	TGTGCCAGCAGCGTAGACAGGTTGAACACTGAAGCTTTCTTT	CASSVDRLNTEAFF
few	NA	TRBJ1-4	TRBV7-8	TGTGCCAGCACCCCCAGGATGAGGGAGAGTGGTGAAAAACTGTTTTTT	CASTPRMRESGEKLFF